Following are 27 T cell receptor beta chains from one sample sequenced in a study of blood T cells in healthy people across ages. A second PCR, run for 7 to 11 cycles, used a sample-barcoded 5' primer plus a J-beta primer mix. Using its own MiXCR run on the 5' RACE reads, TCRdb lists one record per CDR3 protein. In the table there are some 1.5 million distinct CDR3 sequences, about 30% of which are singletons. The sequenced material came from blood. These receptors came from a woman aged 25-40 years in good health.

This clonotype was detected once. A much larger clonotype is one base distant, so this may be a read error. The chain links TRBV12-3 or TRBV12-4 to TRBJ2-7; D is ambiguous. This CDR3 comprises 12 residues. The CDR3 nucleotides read TGTGTCAGCAGTCCCGCGACCTACGAGCAGTACTTC. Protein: CVSSPATYEQYF.

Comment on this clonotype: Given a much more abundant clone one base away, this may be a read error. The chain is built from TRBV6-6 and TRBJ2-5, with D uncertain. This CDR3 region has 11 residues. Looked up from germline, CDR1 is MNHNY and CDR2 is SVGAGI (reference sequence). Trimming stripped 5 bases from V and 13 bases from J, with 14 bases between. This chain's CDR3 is CASSNRRARYF. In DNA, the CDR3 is TGTGCCAGCAGTAACCGACGGGCCAGGTACTTC.

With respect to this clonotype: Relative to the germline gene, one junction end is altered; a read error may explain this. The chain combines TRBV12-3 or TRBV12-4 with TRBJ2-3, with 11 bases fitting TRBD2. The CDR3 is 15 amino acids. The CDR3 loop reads CASLASGRTADAQYF. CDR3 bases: TGTGCCAGCCTCGCTAGCGGGAGGACCGCAGATGCGCAGTATTTT.

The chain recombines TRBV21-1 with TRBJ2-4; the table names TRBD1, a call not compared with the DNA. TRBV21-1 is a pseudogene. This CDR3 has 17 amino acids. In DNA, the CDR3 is TGTGCCAGCAGGCGTACCGGGTTACCTGTTACCAAAAACATTCAGTACTTC. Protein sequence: CASRRTGLPVTKNIQYF.

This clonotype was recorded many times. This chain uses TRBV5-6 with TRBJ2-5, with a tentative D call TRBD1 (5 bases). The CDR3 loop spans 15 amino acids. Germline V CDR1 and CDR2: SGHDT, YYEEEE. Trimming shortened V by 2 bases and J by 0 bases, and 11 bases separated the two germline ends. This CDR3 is CASSFRQQDQETQYF. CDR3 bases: TGTGCCAGCAGCTTCCGACAACAGGACCAAGAGACCCAGTACTTC.

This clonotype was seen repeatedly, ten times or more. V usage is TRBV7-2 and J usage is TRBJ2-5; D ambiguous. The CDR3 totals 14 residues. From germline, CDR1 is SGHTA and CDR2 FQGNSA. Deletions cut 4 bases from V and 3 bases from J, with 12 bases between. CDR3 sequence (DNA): TGTGCCAGCAGCTCCCCACTCCTAGAAGAGACCCAGTACTTC. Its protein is CASSSPLLEETQYF.

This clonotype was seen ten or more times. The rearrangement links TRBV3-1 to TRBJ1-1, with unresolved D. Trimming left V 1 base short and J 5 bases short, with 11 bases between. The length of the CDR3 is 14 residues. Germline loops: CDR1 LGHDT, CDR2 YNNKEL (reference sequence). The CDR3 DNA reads TGTGCCAGCAGCCAAGTCGGAGGGAGAACTGAAGCTTTCTTT. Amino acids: CASSQVGGRTEAFF.

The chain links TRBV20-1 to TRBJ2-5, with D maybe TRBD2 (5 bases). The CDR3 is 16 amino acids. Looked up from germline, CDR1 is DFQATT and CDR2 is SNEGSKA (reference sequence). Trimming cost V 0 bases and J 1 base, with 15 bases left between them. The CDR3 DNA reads TGCAGTGCTAGAGATTGGCTAGCTGAGACCCAAGAGACCCAGTACTTC. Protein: CSARDWLAETQETQYF.

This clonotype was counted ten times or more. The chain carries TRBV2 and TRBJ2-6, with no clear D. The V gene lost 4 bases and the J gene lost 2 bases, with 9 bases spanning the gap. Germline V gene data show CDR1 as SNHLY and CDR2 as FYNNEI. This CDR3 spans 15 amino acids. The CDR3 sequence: CASSVSSAGANVLTF. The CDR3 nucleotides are TGTGCCAGCAGTGTTTCGTCAGCTGGGGCCAACGTCCTGACTTTC.

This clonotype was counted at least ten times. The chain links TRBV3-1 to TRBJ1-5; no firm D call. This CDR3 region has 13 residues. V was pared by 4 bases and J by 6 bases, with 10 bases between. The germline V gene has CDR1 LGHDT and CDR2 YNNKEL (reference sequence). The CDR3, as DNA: TGTGCCAGCAGCCCCACGGGAGGTCAGCCCCAGCATTTT. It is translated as CASSPTGGQPQHF.

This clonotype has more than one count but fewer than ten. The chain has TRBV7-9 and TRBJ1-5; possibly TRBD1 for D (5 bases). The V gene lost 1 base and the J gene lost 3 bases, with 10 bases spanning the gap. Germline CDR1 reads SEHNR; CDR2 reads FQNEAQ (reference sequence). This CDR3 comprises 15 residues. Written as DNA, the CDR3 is TGTGCCAGCAGCTTAGAAGTAGGGGACAATCAGCCCCAGCATTTT. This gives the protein CASSLEVGDNQPQHF. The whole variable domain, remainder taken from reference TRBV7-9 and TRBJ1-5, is DTGVSQNPRHKITKRGQNVTFRCDPISEHNRLYWYRQTLGQGPEFLTYFQNEAQLEKSRLLSDRFSAERPKGSFSTLEIQRTEQGDSAMYLCASSLEVGDNQPQHFGDGTRLSIL.

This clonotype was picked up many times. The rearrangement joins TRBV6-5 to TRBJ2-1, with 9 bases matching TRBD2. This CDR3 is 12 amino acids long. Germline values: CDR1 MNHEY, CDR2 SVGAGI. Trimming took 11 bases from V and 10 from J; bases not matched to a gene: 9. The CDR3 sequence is CAAGAGGLEQFF. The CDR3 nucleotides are TGTGCCGCGGGGGCGGGAGGGCTCGAGCAGTTCTTC.

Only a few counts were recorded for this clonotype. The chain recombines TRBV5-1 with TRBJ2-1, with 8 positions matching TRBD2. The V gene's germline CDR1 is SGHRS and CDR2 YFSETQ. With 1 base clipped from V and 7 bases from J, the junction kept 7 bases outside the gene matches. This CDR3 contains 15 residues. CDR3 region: CASSLLGGAGNEQFF. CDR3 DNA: TGCGCCAGCAGCTTGCTCGGGGGGGCTGGAAATGAGCAGTTCTTC.

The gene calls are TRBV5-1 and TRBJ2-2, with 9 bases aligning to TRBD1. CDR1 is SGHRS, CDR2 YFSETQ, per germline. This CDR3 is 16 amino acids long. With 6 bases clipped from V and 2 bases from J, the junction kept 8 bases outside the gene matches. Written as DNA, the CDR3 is TGCGCCAGCACTTCCCGACAGGGGGTTAACACCGGGGAGCTGTTTTTT. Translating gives CASTSRQGVNTGELFF.

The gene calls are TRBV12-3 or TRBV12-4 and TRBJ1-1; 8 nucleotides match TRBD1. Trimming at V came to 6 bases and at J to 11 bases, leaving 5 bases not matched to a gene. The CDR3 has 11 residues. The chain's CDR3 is CASSWTGSAFF. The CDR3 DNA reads TGTGCCAGCAGCTGGACAGGGAGCGCTTTCTTT.

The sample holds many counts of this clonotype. CDR3 protein: CASSSTASYNEQFF. The CDR3 coding sequence is TGCGCCAGCAGCTCGACAGCCTCCTACAATGAGCAGTTCTTC. The chain couples TRBV5-1 to TRBJ2-1; possible D gene TRBD1, 5 bases. V was clipped by 3 bases and J by 0 bases, with 7 bases between them. This CDR3 has 14 residues. Germline V gives CDR1 SGHRS, CDR2 YFSETQ.

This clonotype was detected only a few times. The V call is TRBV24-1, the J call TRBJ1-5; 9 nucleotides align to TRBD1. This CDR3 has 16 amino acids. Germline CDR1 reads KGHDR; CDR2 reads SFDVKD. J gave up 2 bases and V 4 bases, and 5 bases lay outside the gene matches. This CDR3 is CATSDNGQGRNQPQHF. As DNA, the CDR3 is TGTGCCACCAGTGACAACGGACAGGGGCGCAATCAGCCCCAGCATTTT.

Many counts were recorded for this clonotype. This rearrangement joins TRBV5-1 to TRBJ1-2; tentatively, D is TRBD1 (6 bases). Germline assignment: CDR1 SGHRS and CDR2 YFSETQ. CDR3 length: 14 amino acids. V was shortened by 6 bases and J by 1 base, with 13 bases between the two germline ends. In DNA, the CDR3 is TGCGCCAGCAACTCGGACAGCCTTAACTATGGCTACACCTTC. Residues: CASNSDSLNYGYTF.

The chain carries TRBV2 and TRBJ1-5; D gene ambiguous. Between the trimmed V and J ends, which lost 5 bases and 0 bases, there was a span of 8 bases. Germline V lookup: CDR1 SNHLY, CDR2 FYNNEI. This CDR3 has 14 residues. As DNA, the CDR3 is TGTGCCAGCAGTCGCCGGATTAGCAATCAGCCCCAGCATTTT. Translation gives CASSRRISNQPQHF. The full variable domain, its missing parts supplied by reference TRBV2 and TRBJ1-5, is EPEVTQTPSHQVTQMGQEVILRCVPISNHLYFYWYRQILGQKVEFLVSFYNNEISEKSEIFDDQFSVERPDGSNFTLKIRSTKLEDSAMYFCASSRRISNQPQHFGDGTRLSIL.

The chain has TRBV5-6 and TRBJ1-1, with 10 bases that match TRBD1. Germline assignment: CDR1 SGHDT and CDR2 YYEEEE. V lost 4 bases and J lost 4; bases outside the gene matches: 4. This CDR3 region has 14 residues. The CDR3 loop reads CASSTRTGGTEAFF. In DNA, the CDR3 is TGTGCCAGCAGCACAAGGACAGGGGGCACTGAAGCTTTCTTT.

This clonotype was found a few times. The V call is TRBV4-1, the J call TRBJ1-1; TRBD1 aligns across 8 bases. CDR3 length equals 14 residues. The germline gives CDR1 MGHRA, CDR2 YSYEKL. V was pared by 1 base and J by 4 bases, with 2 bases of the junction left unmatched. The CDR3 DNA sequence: TGCGCCAGCAGCCAAGCCGGGACAGGCACTGAAGCTTTCTTT. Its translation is CASSQAGTGTEAFF.

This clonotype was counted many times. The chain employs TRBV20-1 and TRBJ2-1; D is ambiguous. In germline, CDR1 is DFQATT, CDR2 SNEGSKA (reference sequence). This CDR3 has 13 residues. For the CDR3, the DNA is TGCAGCGCACGGGTTCCATCCTACAATGAGCAGTTCTTC. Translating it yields CSARVPSYNEQFF.

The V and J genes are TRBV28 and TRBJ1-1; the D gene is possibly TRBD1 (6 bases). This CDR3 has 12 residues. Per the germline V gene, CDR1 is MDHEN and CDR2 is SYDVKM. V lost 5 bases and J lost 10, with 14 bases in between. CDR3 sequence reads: CASSAGTLGAFF. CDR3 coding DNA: TGTGCCAGCAGTGCGGGGACACTGGGAGCTTTCTTT.

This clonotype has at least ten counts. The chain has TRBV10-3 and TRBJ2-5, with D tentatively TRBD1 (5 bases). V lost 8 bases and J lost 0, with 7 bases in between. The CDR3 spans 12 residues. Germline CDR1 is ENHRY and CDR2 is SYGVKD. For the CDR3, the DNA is TGTGCCATCGGACAACACCAAGAGACCCAGTACTTC. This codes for CAIGQHQETQYF.

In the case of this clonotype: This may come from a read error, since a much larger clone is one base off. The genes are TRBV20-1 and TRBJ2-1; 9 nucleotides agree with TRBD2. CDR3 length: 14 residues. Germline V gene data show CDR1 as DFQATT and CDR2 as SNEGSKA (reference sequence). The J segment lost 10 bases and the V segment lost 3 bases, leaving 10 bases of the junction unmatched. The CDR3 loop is CSARSSGENYEQFF. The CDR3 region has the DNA TGCAGTGCTAGGTCTAGCGGGGAAAACTACGAGCAGTTCTTC.

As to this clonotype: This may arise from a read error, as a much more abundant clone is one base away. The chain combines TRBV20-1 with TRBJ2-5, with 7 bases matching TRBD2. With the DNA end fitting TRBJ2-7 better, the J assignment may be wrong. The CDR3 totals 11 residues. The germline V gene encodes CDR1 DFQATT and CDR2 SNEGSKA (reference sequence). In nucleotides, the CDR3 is TGCAGTACTAGGGGAGGGATCGAGCAGTACTTC. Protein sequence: CSTRGGIEQYF.

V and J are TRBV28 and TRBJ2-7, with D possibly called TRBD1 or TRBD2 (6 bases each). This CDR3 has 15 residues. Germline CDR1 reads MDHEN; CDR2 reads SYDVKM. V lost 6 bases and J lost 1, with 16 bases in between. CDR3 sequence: CASSTKGGKSYEQYF. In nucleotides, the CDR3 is TGTGCCAGCAGCACGAAGGGGGGCAAGTCCTACGAGCAGTACTTC.